The next 17 T cell receptor beta chains were all read from a single sample in a study of CD8 T cells in ankylosing spondylitis (dated by TCRdb to the late 2010s). Libraries came from 5' RACE. Instrument on record: Illumina HiSeq 2500. The raw public reads went through TCRdb reprocessing: fastp at Q25, MiXCR clone calling, in-frame beta chains kept. When rows share a CDR3 protein, they turn into one entry using the most common DNA and genes. The sample data list 230,000 or so distinct CDR3 sequences, and 20% to 30% of these were observed just once. The ten biggest clones cover over 0.55% of the sample. The sequenced sample was blood, either unsorted or a sorted T cell fraction (not recorded which). These receptors all come from a male donor with ankylosing spondylitis or in good health (not recorded which).

This clonotype was seen ten or more times. J is TRBJ1-1 and V is TRBV6-1, with D possibly matching TRBD1 (6 bases). This CDR3 is built from 14 residues. V was trimmed by 1 base and J by 11 bases, leaving 17 bases between them. Germline CDR1 and CDR2: MNHNS and SASEGT. The CDR3 loop reads CASSEDRTAPDAFF. The CDR3, as DNA: TGTGCCAGCAGTGAAGATAGGACAGCGCCAGACGCTTTCTTT.

This rearrangement joins TRBV6-1 to TRBJ2-6; no definite D call. The V end lost 8 bases, the J end lost 0 bases, and 8 bases lay between the germline ends. The CDR3 totals 14 residues. Germline loops: CDR1 MNHNS, CDR2 SASEGT. CDR3 in DNA: TGTGCCAGCTCCGGCCTCTCTGGGGCCAACGTCCTGACTTTC. This sequence encodes CASSGLSGANVLTF.

This clonotype was observed at least ten times. The V gene is TRBV29-1, the J gene TRBJ2-1; D remains ambiguous. The CDR3 is made up of 12 amino acids. Germline V gene lookup returns CDR1 SQVTM and CDR2 ANQGSEA. The ends were cut back, 4 bases at V and 9 bases at J, with 13 bases in the middle. The CDR3 spells CSVAASRVEQFF. In nucleotides, the CDR3 is TGCAGCGTTGCGGCCTCCCGGGTTGAGCAGTTCTTC.

This clonotype was found many times. The chain uses TRBV6-1 and TRBJ1-1; no clear D. Deletions cut 7 bases from V and 0 bases from J, with 9 bases between. Per the germline V gene, CDR1 is MNHNS and CDR2 is SASEGT. This CDR3 has 13 residues. In DNA form, the CDR3 reads TGTGCCAGCACCGGACGGATGAACACTGAAGCTTTCTTT. This sequence encodes CASTGRMNTEAFF.

This clonotype was counted a few times. V gene TRBV2 combines with J gene TRBJ2-1; perhaps TRBD1 as D (6 bases). V was pared by 2 bases and J by 1 base, with 9 bases between. Per germline, CDR1 SNHLY and CDR2 FYNNEI. This CDR3 has 15 amino acids. CDR3 sequence (DNA): TGTGCCAGCAGTGAACGAGGGGGTTCCTACAATGAGCAGTTCTTC. Its protein product is CASSERGGSYNEQFF.

This clonotype was recorded only once. The V gene is TRBV10-3, the J gene TRBJ2-1; 11 nucleotides line up with TRBD2. The junction had 2 bases not matched to a gene; V was cut back by 4 bases and J by 3 bases. The CDR3 sequence is 15 residues long. Per the germline V gene, CDR1 is ENHRY and CDR2 is SYGVKD. CDR3 coding DNA: TGTGCCATCAGTGGGGGGACTAGCGGCTACAATGAGCAGTTCTTC. Translating it yields CAISGGTSGYNEQFF.

This clonotype was observed many times. The V and J genes are TRBV7-9 and TRBJ1-6; D is undetermined. V was cut by 5 bases and J by 9 bases, with 11 bases left in between. Per the germline V gene, CDR1 is SEHNR and CDR2 is FQNEAQ (reference sequence). The CDR3 sequence is 13 residues long. This CDR3 is CASSPLGGSPLHF. CDR3 coding DNA: TGTGCCAGCAGCCCACTTGGCGGTTCACCCCTCCACTTT.

This clonotype was seen ten or more times. V usage is TRBV20-1 and J usage is TRBJ1-6, with D possibly being TRBD1 (6 bases). The V and J ends lost 5 bases and 7 bases respectively, with 15 bases between them. The CDR3 spans 14 residues. Germline V gene lookup returns CDR1 DFQATT and CDR2 SNEGSKA (reference sequence). For the CDR3, the DNA is TGCAGTGCTTCCCAGGACAGTAAAAATTCACCCCTCCACTTT. Its protein is CSASQDSKNSPLHF.

The chain has TRBV2 and TRBJ2-7; TRBD1 matches at 8 bases. The V and J ends lost 6 bases and 0 bases, in that order; junction bases with no gene match: 4. Germline V CDR1 and CDR2: SNHLY, FYNNEI. There are 14 residues in the CDR3. The CDR3, as DNA: TGTGCCAGCAGGCGGACAGGGACCTCCTACGAGCAGTACTTC. Translated: CASRRTGTSYEQYF.

The CDR3 here is CASSRKSNEKLFF. The CDR3 coding sequence is TGTGCCAGCAGCCGGAAGAGTAATGAAAAACTGTTTTTT. This chain links TRBV6-1 with TRBJ1-4; D not resolved. V shed 6 bases and J shed 4 bases, with 9 bases lying between them. Germline values: CDR1 MNHNS, CDR2 SASEGT. The CDR3 has 13 amino acids.

This clonotype was counted between two and nine times. J is TRBJ2-1 and V is TRBV10-3; D is perhaps TRBD2 (6 bases). The germline gives CDR1 ENHRY, CDR2 SYGVKD. The CDR3 has 13 residues. Deletions cut 2 bases from V and 11 bases from J, with 13 bases between. The CDR3 is CAISETEGTQQFF. DNA for the CDR3: TGTGCCATCAGTGAGACTGAGGGGACTCAGCAGTTCTTC.

Comment on this clonotype: A read error may be the cause here, since a much bigger clone is one base away. The chain couples TRBV12-3 or TRBV12-4 to TRBJ2-5; D is possibly TRBD1 (6 bases). CDR3 size: 14 residues. V was trimmed by 5 bases and J by 0 bases, leaving 10 bases between them. The CDR3 reads CASSPRQDQETQYF. CDR3 sequence (DNA): TGTGCCAGCAGTCCCCGACAGGACCAAGAGACCCAGTACTTC.

The chain has TRBV7-6 and TRBJ2-2; D might be TRBD1 or TRBD2, each matching 5 bases. Trimming stripped 4 bases from V and 4 bases from J, with 19 bases between. The CDR3 spans 17 residues. Germline CDR1 is SGHVS and CDR2 is FNYEAQ. The chain's CDR3 is CASSSDPGPSPTGELFF. Written as DNA, the CDR3 is TGTGCCAGCAGCTCAGATCCGGGACCCTCCCCCACCGGGGAGCTGTTTTTT.

This clonotype appeared many times. The rearrangement links TRBV7-2 to TRBJ2-1; D might be TRBD1 (7 bases). The CDR3 contains 15 residues. V was clipped by 4 bases and J by 2 bases, with 12 bases between them. The V gene's germline CDR1 is SGHTA and CDR2 FQGNSA. The CDR3 here is CASSSGGTPYNEQFF. CDR3 nucleotides: TGTGCCAGCAGCTCAGGGGGGACACCCTACAATGAGCAGTTCTTC.

There are many counts of this clonotype. V usage is TRBV5-1 and J usage is TRBJ2-5; 12 positions match TRBD2. The CDR3 spans 18 residues. Trimming cost V 1 base and J 1 base; bases outside gene matches: 8. The germline gives CDR1 SGHRS, CDR2 YFSETQ. In DNA, the CDR3 is TGCGCCAGCAGCTTGACGACTAGCGGGAGCAACTTCCAAGAGACCCAGTACTTC. Residues: CASSLTTSGSNFQETQYF. Variable domain in full (rest from reference TRBV5-1 and TRBJ2-5): KAGVTQTPRYLIKTRGQQVTLSCSPISGHRSVSWYQQTPGQGLQFLFEYFSETQRNKGNFPGRFSGRQFSNSRSEMNVSTLELGDSALYLCASSLTTSGSNFQETQYFGPGTRLLVL.

This clonotype was observed at least ten times. Written as DNA, the CDR3 is TGTGCCAGCAGTTTAGCGCCGGGGAGAAAAGGGCTAGTACGTGCCTACGAGCAGTACTTC. Protein: CASSLAPGRKGLVRAYEQYF. The gene calls are TRBV12-3 or TRBV12-4 and TRBJ2-7; D may be TRBD2 (5 bases). Trimming took 0 bases from V and 2 from J, leaving 26 bases between them. This CDR3 has 20 residues.

This clonotype has at least ten counts. This chain connects TRBV15 to TRBJ2-3; no clear D. Trimming took off 2 bases at V and 2 bases at J, with 5 bases between the two ends. Germline V lookup: CDR1 LNHNV, CDR2 YYDKDF (reference sequence). This CDR3 is 13 amino acids long. CDR3 region: CATSRPPTDTQYF. In DNA form, the CDR3 reads TGTGCCACCAGCAGACCCCCCACAGATACGCAGTATTTT.